This TCR beta chain stems from a study of T cell responses to AZD1222 COVID-19 vaccine. The study's findings and limits: Mostly white British, mostly female donors; authors suggested clonal diversity may be underestimated. Repertoires were collected only later (after the peak T cell response had occurred). Seropositive status at baseline applied to only 5 or 6 AZD1222 recipients.

As concerns this clone: The antigen is unknown.

Trimming cost V 4 bases and J 6 bases, with 15 bases left between them. CDR1 is MGHRA, CDR2 YSYEKL, per germline. The CDR3 is 15 amino acids. Clones were sequenced by immunoSEQ multiplex PCR, and TCRdb holds only the in-frame ones, with some missing. The repertoire holds about 200,000 clones, with approximately 90% as singletons. This chain joins TRBV4-1 and TRBJ1-4; perhaps TRBD1 as D (6 bases). The sequencing used peripheral blood, collected 28 days after the second dose of the MenACWY control vaccine. This clonotype originated in an adult who received the MenACWY meningococcal vaccine as a control. The CDR3 nucleotides read TGCGCCAGCAGCCGCTCCCAGGGGAGACATGAAAAACTGTTTTTT. It translates to CASSRSQGRHEKLFF.